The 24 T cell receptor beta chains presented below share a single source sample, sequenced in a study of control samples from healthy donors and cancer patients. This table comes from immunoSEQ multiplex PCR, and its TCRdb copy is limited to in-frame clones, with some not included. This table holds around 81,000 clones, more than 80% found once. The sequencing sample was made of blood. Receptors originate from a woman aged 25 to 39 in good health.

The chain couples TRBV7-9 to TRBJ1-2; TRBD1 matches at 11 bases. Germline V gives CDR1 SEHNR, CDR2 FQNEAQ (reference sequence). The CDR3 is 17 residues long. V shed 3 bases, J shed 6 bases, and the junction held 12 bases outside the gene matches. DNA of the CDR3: TGTGCCAGCAGCTTTCGGACAGGGGGCACGGGGATGGATGGCTACACCTTC. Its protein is CASSFRTGGTGMDGYTF.

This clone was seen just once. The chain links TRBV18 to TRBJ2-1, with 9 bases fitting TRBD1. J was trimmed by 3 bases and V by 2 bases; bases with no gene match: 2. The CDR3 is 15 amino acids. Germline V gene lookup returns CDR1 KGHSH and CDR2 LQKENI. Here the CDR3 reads CASSPGTGNYNEQFF. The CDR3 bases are TGTGCCAGCTCACCAGGGACAGGGAACTACAATGAGCAGTTCTTC.

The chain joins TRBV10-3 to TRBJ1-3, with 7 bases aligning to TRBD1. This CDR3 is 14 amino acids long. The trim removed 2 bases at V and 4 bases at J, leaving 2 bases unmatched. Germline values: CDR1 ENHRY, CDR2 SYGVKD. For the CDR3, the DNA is TGTGCCATCAGTGAGACGGACAGGGGAAACACCATATATTTT. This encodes CAISETDRGNTIYF.

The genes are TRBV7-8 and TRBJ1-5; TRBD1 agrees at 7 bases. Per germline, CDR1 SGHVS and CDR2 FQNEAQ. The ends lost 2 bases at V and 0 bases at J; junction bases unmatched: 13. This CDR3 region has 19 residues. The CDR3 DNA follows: TGTGCCAGCAGCTTATTCAGGGGGGCGGCTGGACATAGCAATCAGCCCCAGCATTTT. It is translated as CASSLFRGAAGHSNQPQHF.

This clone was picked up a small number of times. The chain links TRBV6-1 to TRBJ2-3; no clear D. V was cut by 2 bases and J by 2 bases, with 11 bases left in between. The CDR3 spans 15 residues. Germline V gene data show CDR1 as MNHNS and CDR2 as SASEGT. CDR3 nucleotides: TGTGCCAGCAGTGAATCTGACGGCGCCACAGATACGCAGTATTTT. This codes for CASSESDGATDTQYF.

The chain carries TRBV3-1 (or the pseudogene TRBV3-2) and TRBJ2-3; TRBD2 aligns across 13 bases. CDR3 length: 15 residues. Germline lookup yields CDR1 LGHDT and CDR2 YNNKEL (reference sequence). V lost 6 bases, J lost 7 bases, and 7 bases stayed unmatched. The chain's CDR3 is CASRKGLAGLNTQYF. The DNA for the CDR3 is TGTGCCAGCAGGAAGGGACTAGCGGGGCTCAATACGCAGTATTTT.

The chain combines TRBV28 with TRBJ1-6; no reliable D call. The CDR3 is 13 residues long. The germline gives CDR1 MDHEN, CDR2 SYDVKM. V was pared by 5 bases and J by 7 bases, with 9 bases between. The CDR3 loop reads CASSQPWNSPLHF. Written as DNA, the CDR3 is TGTGCCAGCAGTCAGCCATGGAATTCACCCCTCCACTTT.

The CDR3 sequence: CASSLGKGSEKLFF. The CDR3 nucleotides read TGTGCCAGCAGCCTCGGGAAGGGGAGTGAAAAACTGTTTTTT. The V and J genes are TRBV7-2 and TRBJ1-4; D is perhaps TRBD1 (5 bases). The CDR3 is made up of 14 amino acids. Looked up from germline, CDR1 is SGHTA and CDR2 is FQGNSA. Trimming took 5 bases from V and 7 from J, leaving 14 bases between them.

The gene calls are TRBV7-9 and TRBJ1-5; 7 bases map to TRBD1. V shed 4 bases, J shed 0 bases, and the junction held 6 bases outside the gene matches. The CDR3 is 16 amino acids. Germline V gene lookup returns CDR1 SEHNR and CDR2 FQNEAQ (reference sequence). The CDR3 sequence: CASSSYRGGSNQPQHF. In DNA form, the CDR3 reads TGTGCCAGCAGCTCCTACAGGGGAGGTAGCAATCAGCCCCAGCATTTT.

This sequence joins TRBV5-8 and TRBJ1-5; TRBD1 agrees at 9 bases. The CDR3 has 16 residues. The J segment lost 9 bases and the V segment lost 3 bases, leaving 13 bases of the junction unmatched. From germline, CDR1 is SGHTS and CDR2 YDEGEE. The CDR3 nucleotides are TGTGCCAGCAGCTGGGGTGGGACAGGGCACCACCGGCCCCAGCATTTT. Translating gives CASSWGGTGHHRPQHF.

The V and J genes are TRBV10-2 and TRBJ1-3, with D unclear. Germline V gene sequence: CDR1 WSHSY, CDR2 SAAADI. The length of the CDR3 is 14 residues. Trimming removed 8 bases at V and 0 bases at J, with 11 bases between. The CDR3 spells CASRTLSSGNTIYF. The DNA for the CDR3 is TGCGCCAGCCGTACTTTGAGCTCTGGAAACACCATATATTTT.

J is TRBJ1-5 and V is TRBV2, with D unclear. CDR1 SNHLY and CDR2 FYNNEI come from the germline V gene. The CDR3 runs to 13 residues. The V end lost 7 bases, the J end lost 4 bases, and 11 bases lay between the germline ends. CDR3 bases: TGTGCCAGCACGGTCAGTATAAATCAGCCCCAGCATTTT. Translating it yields CASTVSINQPQHF.

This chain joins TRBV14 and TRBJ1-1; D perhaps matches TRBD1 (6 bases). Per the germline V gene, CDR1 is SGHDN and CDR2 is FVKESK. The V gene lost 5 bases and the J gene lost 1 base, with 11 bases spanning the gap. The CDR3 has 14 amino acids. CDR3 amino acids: CASSNTGRNTEAFF. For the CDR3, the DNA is TGTGCCAGCAGCAATACAGGGAGGAACACTGAAGCTTTCTTT.

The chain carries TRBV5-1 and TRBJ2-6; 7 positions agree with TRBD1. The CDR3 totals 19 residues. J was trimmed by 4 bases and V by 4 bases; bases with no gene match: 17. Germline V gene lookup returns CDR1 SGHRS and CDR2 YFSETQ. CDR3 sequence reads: CASSVEADREVAGANVLTF. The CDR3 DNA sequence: TGCGCCAGCAGCGTAGAAGCCGACAGGGAAGTGGCGGGGGCCAACGTCCTGACTTTC.

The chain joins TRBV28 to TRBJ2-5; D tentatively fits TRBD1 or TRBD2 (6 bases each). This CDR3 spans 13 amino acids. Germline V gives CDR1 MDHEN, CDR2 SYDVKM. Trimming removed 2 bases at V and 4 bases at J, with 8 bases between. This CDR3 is CASSLRGVETQYF. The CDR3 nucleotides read TGTGCCAGCAGTTTAAGGGGGGTAGAGACCCAGTACTTC.

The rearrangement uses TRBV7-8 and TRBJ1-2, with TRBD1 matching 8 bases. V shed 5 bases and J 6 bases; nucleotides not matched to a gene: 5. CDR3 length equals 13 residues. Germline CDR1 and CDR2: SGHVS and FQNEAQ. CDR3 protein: CASSHRTGNGYTF. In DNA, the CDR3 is TGTGCCAGCAGCCATCGGACAGGGAATGGCTACACCTTC. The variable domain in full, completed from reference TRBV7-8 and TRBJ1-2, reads GAGVSQSPRYKVAKRGQDVALRCDPISGHVSLFWYQQALGQGPEFLTYFQNEAQLDKSGLPSDRFFAERPEGSVSTLKIQRTQQEDSAVYLCASSHRTGNGYTFGSGTRLTVV.

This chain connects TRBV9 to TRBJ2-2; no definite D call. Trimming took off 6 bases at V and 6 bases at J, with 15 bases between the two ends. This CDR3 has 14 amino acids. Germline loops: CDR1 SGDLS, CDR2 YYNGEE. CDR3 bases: TGTGCCAGCAATCCGACTTTGGTTTCCGGGGAGCTGTTTTTT. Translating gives CASNPTLVSGELFF.

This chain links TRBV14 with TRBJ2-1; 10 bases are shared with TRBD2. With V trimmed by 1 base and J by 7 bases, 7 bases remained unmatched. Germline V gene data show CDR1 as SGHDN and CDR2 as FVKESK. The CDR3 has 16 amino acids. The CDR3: CASSQARLAGANEQFF. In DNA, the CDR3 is TGTGCCAGCAGCCAAGCTCGCCTAGCGGGAGCTAATGAGCAGTTCTTC.

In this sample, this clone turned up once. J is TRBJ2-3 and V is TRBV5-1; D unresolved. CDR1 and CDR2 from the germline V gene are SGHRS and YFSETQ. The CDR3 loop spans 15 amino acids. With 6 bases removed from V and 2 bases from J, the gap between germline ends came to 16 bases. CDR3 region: CASTTETRNTDTQYF. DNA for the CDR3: TGCGCCAGCACAACTGAGACTCGTAACACAGATACGCAGTATTTT. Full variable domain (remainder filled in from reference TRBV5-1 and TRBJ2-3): KAGVTQTPRYLIKTRGQQVTLSCSPISGHRSVSWYQQTPGQGLQFLFEYFSETQRNKGNFPGRFSGRQFSNSRSEMNVSTLELGDSALYLCASTTETRNTDTQYFGPGTRLTVL.

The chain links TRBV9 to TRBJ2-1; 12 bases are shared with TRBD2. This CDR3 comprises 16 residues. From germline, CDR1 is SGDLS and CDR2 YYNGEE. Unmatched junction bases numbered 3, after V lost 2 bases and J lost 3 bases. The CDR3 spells CASSVGTSGFYNEQFF. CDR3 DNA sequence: TGTGCCAGCAGCGTGGGGACTAGCGGGTTCTACAATGAGCAGTTCTTC. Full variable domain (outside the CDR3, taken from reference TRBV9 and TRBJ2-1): DSGVTQTPKHLITATGQRVTLRCSPRSGDLSVYWYQQSLDQGLQFLIQYYNGEERAKGNILERFSAQQFPDLHSELNLSSLELGDSALYFCASSVGTSGFYNEQFFGPGTRLTVL.

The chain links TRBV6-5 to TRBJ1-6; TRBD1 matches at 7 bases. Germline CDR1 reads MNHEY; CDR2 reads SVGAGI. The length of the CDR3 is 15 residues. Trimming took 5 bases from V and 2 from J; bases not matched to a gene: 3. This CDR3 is CASSRQGTYNSPLHF. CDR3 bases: TGTGCCAGCAGTCGACAGGGTACCTATAATTCACCCCTCCACTTT.

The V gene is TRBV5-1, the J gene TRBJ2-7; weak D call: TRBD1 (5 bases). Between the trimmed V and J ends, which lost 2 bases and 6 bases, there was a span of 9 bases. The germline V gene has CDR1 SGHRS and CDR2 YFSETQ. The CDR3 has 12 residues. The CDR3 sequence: CASSFQGSEQYF. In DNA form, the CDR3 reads TGCGCCAGCAGCTTCCAGGGCTCCGAGCAGTACTTC.

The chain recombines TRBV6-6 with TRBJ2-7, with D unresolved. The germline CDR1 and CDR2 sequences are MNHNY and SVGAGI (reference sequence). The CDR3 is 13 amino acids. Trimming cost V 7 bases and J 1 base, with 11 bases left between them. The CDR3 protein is CASMSGLSYEQYF. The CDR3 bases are TGTGCCAGCATGTCGGGTCTTTCCTACGAGCAGTACTTC.

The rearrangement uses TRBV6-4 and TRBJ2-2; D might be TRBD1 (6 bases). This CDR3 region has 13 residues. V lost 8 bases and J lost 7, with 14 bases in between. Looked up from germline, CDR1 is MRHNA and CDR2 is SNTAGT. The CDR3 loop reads CASGNRDDGELFF. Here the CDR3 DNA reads TGTGCCAGCGGAAACAGGGATGACGGGGAGCTGTTTTTT.